Listed here is a single T cell receptor (beta chain). Its cognate antigen has yet to be identified. The input lacks base qualities; no much larger clone sits a single base away. This record comes from a study of blood T cell repertoires in COVID-19 (dated by TCRdb to the early 2020s). With regard to the full study: Samples from collaborators originated in the United States, Italy and Spain and spanned both the acute and convalescent phases of COVID-19. The prospective study material was composed of cDNA or gDNA derived from T cells, B-cell-depleted T cells, or PBMCs. Subjects who had been exposed to COVID-19, were actively infected with it, or had recovered from it provided the deeply sampled blood TCRbeta repertoires that made up the dataset. The repertoires were made available in a free public database intended to serve as a resource for research on the immune response to SARS-CoV-2. Samples were obtained from the ongoing ImmuneRACE study (first 160 participants) and from 1,254 subjects provided by 6 global collaborators. The sample metadata nearly always contained a de-identified subject ID, COVID-19 status, age in years and sex. Where available, HLA class I and class II types were taken from metadata supplied by the sample provider and were not determined by assay-based typing.

TCRbeta CDR3 regions were amplified from genomic DNA using the immunoSEQ Assay, a bias-controlled multiplex PCR. As for the original processing: The number of nucleated cells in each sample was estimated by amplification of reference gene primers within the assay. To quantify the absolute abundance of each unique TCRbeta CDR3 rearrangement, sequence reads were collapsed and filtered. For each sample, productive Simpson clonality was calculated as the square root of Simpson's diversity index across productive rearrangements. TCRdb stores this immuneACCESS table with in-frame sequences only. Part of the clones is absent; in the studies checked, under half of the shortfall reflects unresolved V genes, and no reason is known for the rest. The V and J calls and clone size are taken from that table; D and trimming were inferred from the DNA. The sample yields about 11,000 clones; roughly 88% were counted once. The ten largest account for roughly 4.4% of the sample.

Taken from the germline V gene, the CDR1 and CDR2 loops are SGDLS and YYNGEE. The CDR3 runs 14 amino acids, cysteine and phenylalanine included. The DNA shown is the 42-base CDR3, in frame from base 1. V and J lose 2 bases and 4 bases, and a span of 13 bases separates them. Collaborating institutions collected whole blood in K2EDTA tubes following their own protocols. For TCRbeta analysis, collaborators shipped samples as frozen whole blood, isolated PBMCs, or DNA extracted from either of those sample types. Beyond this particular receptor, the publication reports: The amount of clinical and demographic metadata varied by source and participant and was provided uncurated.

The source material was peripheral blood. This TCR came from a human donor in a cohort sampled during active COVID-19. Recombination joined TRBV9 with TRBJ2-7; TRBD2 is a weak D gene call, 5 bases matching. CDR3 reads: CASSVRWEPYEQYF. The DNA sequence is TGTGCCAGCAGCGTTCGATGGGAGCCGTACGAGCAGTACTTC.